The present entry profiles one T cell receptor (beta chain) with its context. No antigen is known for it. There are no base qualities to consult, and no much larger clone falls within one base. Including cysteine and phenylalanine, the CDR3 has 16 amino acids. The entry retains the CDR3 DNA only, 48 bases that are in frame from base 1. Relative to germline, V is 6 bases shorter and J is 0 bases shorter, with 17 bases between their ends. For CDR1 and CDR2, the germline V gene lists MRHNA and SNTAGT. This record belongs to a study of beta chain features in type 1 diabetes (dated by TCRdb to the late 2010s). For the study in its entirety: No differences in mean age, gender distribution, total cell number or subset yield were found between patients and healthy donors. A total of 85 million to 140 million sorted cells were examined across all samples, and a strong correlation was observed between cell number per subset and RNA yield. In the study, TCRB repertoires of sorted circulating CD4+ T cell subsets from recently diagnosed type 1 diabetes patients were compared with those of matched healthy donors. Naive and central memory subsets were obtained from all 30 or so donors, but regulatory and stem cell-like memory subsets were isolated from only 8 patients and roughly eight healthy donors. Study-wide conclusions, independent of this receptor: Because the HLA sub-analyses included only small numbers of individuals, any influence of HLA type on TCRB rearrangement was left unresolved. In all four CD4+ subsets, TCRB CDR3 length was moderately but significantly shorter in type 1 diabetes patients. PCR might favor shorter templates, but patient and control samples were amplified and corrected together, so any skew would affect both groups equally. Naive, central memory and regulatory TCRB repertoires appeared to be more similar among patients than among healthy donors. Because cDNA was sequenced instead of genomic DNA, activated cells with high expression could be over-represented, although the groups did not differ in activation or CD3 levels. Fewer insertions and more nucleotide deletions at VDJ recombination sites were observed in patients with type 1 diabetes, implying thymic rearrangement abnormalities.

Each donor gave one peripheral blood draw, averaging approximately 110 mL, which was collected into heparinised tubes. Naive, central memory, regulatory and stem cell-like memory CD4+ T cells were sorted on a BD FACSAria II using a panel including CD45RO, CCR7, CD25, CD127, CD95 and CD27. Purity was above 95% for every sorted population. Right away, PBMCs were isolated by Lymphoprep density gradient centrifugation and were stained directly, with no culture step. Samples were stained and sorted in pairs, with one healthy donor and one patient per experiment, so that batch effects were minimized. The entire isolated RNA was reverse transcribed using the High Capacity cDNA Reverse Transcription Kit, and thus expressed TCRB transcripts were sequenced. Naive, central memory and regulatory T cell samples underwent deep immunoSEQ sequencing, averaging about 3.5 million total reads per sample. Sorted cells were lysed in RLT buffer and RNA was extracted with DNase-treated RNeasy Micro or Mini kits, depending on cell number. Each cell subset was processed separately to prevent cross-contamination, with patient and healthy donor samples processed together. The immunoSEQ multiplex PCR was used to amplify TCRB sequences from cDNA, generating 87-bp fragments that spanned the CDR3 region. Sequencing of the amplicons was performed on the Illumina HiSeq platform. The source study handled its data this way. Synthetic template baselines were used to correct PCR bias computationally, reads within Hamming distance 2 were collapsed, and singletons that could not be merged were discarded. Reads were aligned against IMGT so that V, D and J genes, CDR3 length and insertions or deletions at six rearrangement sites could be assigned. Within each subset, clonotype counts were normalized to the number of sorted cells before true diversity and Gini coefficients were calculated with the tcR R package. Repertoire sharing was quantified using the overlap coefficient calculated on TCRB nucleotide sequences. Out-of-frame TCRB sequences from naive cells were analyzed to stand in for the pre-selection repertoire. TCRdb took this table from immuneACCESS and kept in-frame rearrangements with V and J called. Such tables lack part of the clones; where checked against another copy, unresolved V genes explain under half of the gap, and the rest is unexplained. The V and J calls and clone size come from that table; D and trimming were worked out from the DNA. For this sample there are fewer than 650,000 clones; roughly a sixth appear just once. The ten top clones hold about 0.086% of the sample.

The sequence derives from a man younger than 35 in good health. The V and J segments used are TRBV6-4 and TRBJ1-1, with the D gene too uncertain to name. Specimen: naive CD4+ T cells from blood. The sample's cell subset or site label is to be understood as: true naive CD4+ T cells. The nucleotide sequence is given as TGTGCCAGCAGCCAAAACCCTTGGCTGGTGAACACTGAAGCTTTCTTT. Translated, this gives CASSQNPWLVNTEAFF.